Presented here are 7 T cell receptor beta chains from one specimen sequenced in a study of technical replicates of blood from a handful of donors. Generated by immunoSEQ multiplex PCR, the TCRdb table keeps only in-frame clones and is missing some. The data contain about 60,000 clones, around nine tenths of them seen just once; the ten biggest clones take up more than 4.5%. Sequenced material: PBMCs. The receptors derive from a human donor in good health. Some clones in this sample may be carry-over from other donors' samples.

V gene TRBV9 combines with J gene TRBJ2-7; 8 nucleotides line up with TRBD1. V dropped 0 bases and J dropped 2; count of bases not matched to a gene: 4. Per germline, CDR1 SGDLS and CDR2 YYNGEE. This CDR3 is 15 amino acids long. The CDR3 region has the DNA TGTGCCAGCAGCGTAGCGGGGACAGGAGCCTACGAGCAGTACTTC. Translation gives CASSVAGTGAYEQYF.

This clone was detected a few times. The CDR3 DNA sequence: TGCAGCGTCCTCCCAGGAACAGGGTATGGCTACACCTTC. It translates to CSVLPGTGYGYTF. This chain joins TRBV29-1 and TRBJ1-2; tentative D call: TRBD1 (6 bases). The CDR3 loop spans 13 amino acids. Trimming took off 6 bases at V and 5 bases at J, with 16 bases between the two ends. From germline, CDR1 is SQVTM and CDR2 ANQGSEA.

V usage is TRBV11-1 and J usage is TRBJ1-1; a weak D match, TRBD1 (6 bases). V lost 5 bases and J lost 0, with 13 bases in between. The germline V gene has CDR1 SGHAT and CDR2 FQDESV (reference sequence). The CDR3 consists of 15 residues. The CDR3 nucleotides are TGTGCCAGCAGCCCAGACGGGGACATGAACACTGAAGCTTTCTTT. Protein: CASSPDGDMNTEAFF.

The chain combines TRBV18 with TRBJ2-7, with no clear D. V lost 2 bases, J lost 5 bases, and 13 bases lay in between. The CDR3 length is 14 residues. Germline CDR1 and CDR2: KGHSH and LQKENI. The CDR3 here is CASSPGIGSDEQYF. DNA for the CDR3: TGTGCCAGCTCACCAGGTATCGGGTCGGACGAGCAGTACTTC.

V gene TRBV7-8 combines with J gene TRBJ2-5; a weak D match, TRBD1 (5 bases). The CDR3 has 11 amino acids. In germline, CDR1 is SGHVS, CDR2 FQNEAQ. V was pared by 8 bases and J by 3 bases, with 7 bases between. CDR3 in amino acids: CASGREETQYF. CDR3 bases: TGTGCCAGCGGCAGGGAAGAGACCCAGTACTTC.

This clone came up once. The chain has TRBV29-1 and TRBJ2-5; TRBD1 might be the D (6 bases). Germline CDR1 reads SQVTM; CDR2 reads ANQGSEA. The CDR3 covers 14 residues. V lost 4 bases and J lost 2, with 14 bases in between. CDR3 sequence (DNA): TGCAGCGTTGGGCCAGCAGGGGTGCAAGAGACCCAGTACTTC. Translation: CSVGPAGVQETQYF.

The CDR3 coding sequence is TGCGCCAGCAGCTATGTGACTAGCGACTACAATGAGCAGTTCTTC. Its protein product is CASSYVTSDYNEQFF. The chain recombines TRBV5-1 with TRBJ2-1; 8 nucleotides align to TRBD2. This CDR3 spans 15 amino acids. The germline V gene has CDR1 SGHRS and CDR2 YFSETQ. Trimming at V came to 3 bases and at J to 3 bases, leaving 5 bases not matched to a gene.